A selection of T cell receptor beta chains follows, all from one sample in a study of blood T cell repertoires in COVID-19. Repertoires were generated with immunoSEQ multiplex PCR, while TCRdb's copy carries only in-frame clones and drops some. The table lists tens of thousands of clones, around 90% of them singletons. Input material: peripheral blood. These receptor sequences come from a woman of 80 years or more with acute or convalescent COVID-19. CDR3s include the opening cysteine and the closing phenylalanine or tryptophan. A D gene is named only where the DNA matches it firmly. Size values are once, few and many counts, or a class for expanded clones, and some rows have none.

cdr3_length clone_size j_call v_call d_call cdr3_aa cdr3_nt
13 - TRBJ2-5 TRBV5-1 TRBD2 CASNPGGGETQYF TGCGCCAGCAACCCTGGGGGGGGTGAGACCCAGTACTTC
15 - TRBJ2-3 TRBV5-8 - CASSTGHPNTDTQYF TGTGCCAGCAGCACGGGACACCCCAACACAGATACGCAGTATTTT
15 - TRBJ1-4 TRBV9 TRBD1 CASSLSTGRDEKLFF TGTGCCAGCAGCCTTTCGACAGGGAGAGATGAAAAACTGTTTTTT
17 once TRBJ1-2 TRBV4-1 - CASSQRVSGQFLFGYTF TGCGCCAGCAGCCAGAGAGTCTCCGGACAGTTTCTATTTGGCTACACCTTC
12 few TRBJ1-1 TRBV6-5 TRBD1 CASTPTDREAFF TGTGCCAGCACCCCGACGGACAGGGAAGCTTTCTTT
13 - TRBJ2-1 TRBV9 TRBD1 CASSPSTGDEQFF TGTGCCAGCAGCCCCTCCACAGGGGATGAGCAGTTCTTC
16 - TRBJ2-3 TRBV6-2/TRBV6-3 TRBD2 CASSSGLAGGSDTQYF TGTGCCAGCAGTTCCGGACTAGCGGGGGGGTCAGATACGCAGTATTTT
14 few TRBJ2-7 TRBV27 - CASSLQPRDYEQYF TGTGCCAGCAGTCTGCAGCCGAGGGACTACGAGCAGTACTTC
17 once TRBJ2-7 TRBV19 - CASSLASSAAARHEQYF TGTGCCAGTAGCCTAGCGTCTTCGGCGGCGGCGAGGCACGAGCAGTACTTC
17 - TRBJ2-2 TRBV19 - CASSVPGSGWRTGELFF TGTGCCAGTAGTGTTCCGGGATCGGGATGGAGGACCGGGGAGCTGTTTTTT
15 - TRBJ2-2 TRBV18 TRBD1 CASSPLTGDTGELFF TGTGCCAGCTCACCCTTGACAGGGGACACCGGGGAGCTGTTTTTT
16 - TRBJ2-1 TRBV4-1 TRBD1 CASSREDRGLLNEQFF TGCGCCAGCAGCCGGGAGGACAGGGGACTTCTTAATGAGCAGTTCTTC
13 - TRBJ1-2 TRBV5-6 - CASSFTGKDGYTF TGTGCCAGCAGCTTTACCGGGAAGGATGGCTACACCTTC
18 - TRBJ1-4 TRBV4-1 TRBD1 CASSLNGNLGTGFEKLFF TGCGCCAGCAGCCTAAACGGGAATCTCGGGACAGGGTTTGAAAAACTGTTTTTT
16 - TRBJ2-7 TRBV19 TRBD1 CASRGTGTGKYYEQYF TGTGCCAGTAGAGGCACCGGGACAGGGAAGTACTACGAGCAGTACTTC
13 once TRBJ2-1 TRBV5-6 - CASSLSLYNEQFF TGTGCCAGCAGCTTGTCCCTGTACAATGAGCAGTTCTTC
14 - TRBJ2-5 TRBV9 TRBD2 CASSGTSAYETQYF TGTGCCAGCAGCGGGACTAGCGCTTATGAGACCCAGTACTTC
16 - TRBJ1-6 TRBV19 TRBD1 CASSILTGGYNSPLHF TGTGCCAGTAGTATTCTTACAGGGGGCTACAATTCACCCCTCCACTTT
14 - TRBJ2-1 TRBV7-9 - CASSFDYQYNEQFF TGTGCCAGCAGCTTTGACTACCAGTACAATGAGCAGTTCTTC
13 - TRBJ2-5 TRBV5-4 - CASSFARQETQYF TGTGCCAGCAGCTTCGCCAGGCAAGAGACCCAGTACTTC
17 - TRBJ2-2 TRBV9 TRBD1 CASSASIGTGLTGELFF TGTGCCAGCAGCGCATCAATCGGGACAGGCTTGACCGGGGAGCTGTTTTTT
15 - TRBJ2-7 TRBV6-5 TRBD2 CASTAMTSGRYEQYF TGTGCCAGCACCGCAATGACTAGCGGGAGGTACGAGCAGTACTTC
17 once TRBJ2-1 TRBV28 TRBD2 CASSPLTSGTSYNEQFF TGTGCCAGCAGTCCACTGACTAGCGGGACGTCCTACAATGAGCAGTTCTTC
17 - TRBJ2-1 TRBV9 TRBD2 CASSVELLAGRDNEQFF TGTGCCAGCAGCGTAGAGTTACTAGCGGGGAGAGACAATGAGCAGTTCTTC
14 - TRBJ2-5 TRBV5-1 - CASSLSGLQETQYF TGCGCCAGCAGCTTGTCCGGTCTCCAAGAGACCCAGTACTTC
11 - TRBJ2-1 TRBV3-1/TRBV3-2 - CASSPGNEQFF TGTGCCAGCAGCCCCGGGAATGAGCAGTTCTTC
15 - TRBJ2-7 TRBV7-9 - CASSLWGRGVWEQYF TGTGCCAGCAGCTTATGGGGCAGGGGAGTTTGGGAGCAGTACTTC
15 - TRBJ1-6 TRBV5-6 TRBD1 CASSTTGTGNSPLHF TGTGCCAGCAGCACAACCGGGACAGGGAATTCACCCCTCCACTTT
16 - TRBJ2-7 TRBV20-1 - CSASRGLGGTFYEQYF TGCAGTGCTAGTCGAGGCTTAGGGGGTACCTTCTACGAGCAGTACTTC
16 - TRBJ2-5 TRBV6-2/TRBV6-3 TRBD2 CASSSMTSGRGETQYF TGTGCCAGCAGTTCTATGACTAGCGGGAGGGGAGAGACCCAGTACTTC
14 once TRBJ1-5 TRBV7-8 - CASSAGGPNQPQHF TGTGCCAGCAGCGCCGGGGGTCCGAATCAGCCCCAGCATTTT
12 - TRBJ1-2 TRBV7-9 - CASSPQSYGYTF TGTGCCAGCAGCCCACAGAGTTATGGCTACACCTTC
17 - TRBJ2-6 TRBV10-3 TRBD1 CAIRPGQGAPGANVLTF TGTGCCATCAGACCGGGACAGGGGGCACCTGGGGCCAACGTCCTGACTTTC
14 - TRBJ1-4 TRBV11-3 - CASTKGAHNEKLFF TGTGCCAGCACCAAAGGGGCCCATAATGAAAAACTGTTTTTT
14 - TRBJ2-2 TRBV19 - CASRAAANTGELFF TGTGCCAGTAGAGCGGCAGCTAACACCGGGGAGCTGTTTTTT
13 - TRBJ1-1 TRBV5-6 - CASSLVSGTEAFF TGTGCCAGCAGCTTGGTCTCGGGGACTGAAGCTTTCTTT
16 once TRBJ2-2 TRBV6-5 - CASSYAGMGIHGELFF TGTGCCAGCAGTTACGCGGGGATGGGGATACACGGGGAGCTGTTTTTT
15 once TRBJ2-7 TRBV5-1 TRBD2 CASTPGLAFGGEQYF TGCGCCAGCACCCCGGGACTAGCGTTCGGGGGCGAGCAGTACTTC
15 - TRBJ1-6 TRBV7-2 TRBD1 CASSLEGTANSPLHF TGTGCCAGCAGCTTAGAAGGGACAGCCAATTCACCCCTCCACTTT
16 - TRBJ2-7 TRBV7-2 TRBD2 CASSLGWEGSTYEQYF TGTGCCAGCAGCTTAGGGTGGGAGGGGAGTACCTACGAGCAGTACTTC
16 - TRBJ1-2 TRBV11-2 - CASSLRVGGSMGGYTF TGTGCCAGCAGCTTAAGAGTCGGGGGATCCATGGGCGGCTACACCTTC
13 - TRBJ1-2 TRBV5-1 - CASSPLEGYGYTF TGCGCCAGCAGCCCTCTTGAGGGCTATGGCTACACCTTC
15 few TRBJ2-1 TRBV2 - CATLSGTHSYNEQFF TGTGCCACCCTCTCCGGGACACACTCCTACAATGAGCAGTTCTTC
13 - TRBJ1-5 TRBV19 - CASSKRHNQPQHF TGTGCCAGTAGTAAAAGACACAATCAGCCCCAGCATTTT
14 few TRBJ1-1 TRBV5-5 TRBD1 CASSFQGAGTEAFF TGTGCCAGCAGCTTTCAGGGGGCAGGGACTGAAGCTTTCTTT
13 - TRBJ2-5 TRBV5-6 - CASSLVRQETQYF TGTGCCAGCAGCTTGGTGCGGCAAGAGACCCAGTACTTC